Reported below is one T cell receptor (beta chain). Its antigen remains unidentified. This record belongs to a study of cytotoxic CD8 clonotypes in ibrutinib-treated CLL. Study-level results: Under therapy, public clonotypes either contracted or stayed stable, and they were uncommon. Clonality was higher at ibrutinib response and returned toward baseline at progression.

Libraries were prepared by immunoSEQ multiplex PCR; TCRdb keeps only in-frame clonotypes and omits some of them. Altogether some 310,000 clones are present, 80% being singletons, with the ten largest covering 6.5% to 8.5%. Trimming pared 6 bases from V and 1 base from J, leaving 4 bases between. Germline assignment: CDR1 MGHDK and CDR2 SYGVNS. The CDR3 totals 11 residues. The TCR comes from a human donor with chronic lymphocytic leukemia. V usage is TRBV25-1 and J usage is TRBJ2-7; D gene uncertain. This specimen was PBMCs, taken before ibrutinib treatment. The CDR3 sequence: CASSLSYEQYF. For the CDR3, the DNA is TGTGCCAGCAGCCTGTCCTACGAGCAGTACTTC.